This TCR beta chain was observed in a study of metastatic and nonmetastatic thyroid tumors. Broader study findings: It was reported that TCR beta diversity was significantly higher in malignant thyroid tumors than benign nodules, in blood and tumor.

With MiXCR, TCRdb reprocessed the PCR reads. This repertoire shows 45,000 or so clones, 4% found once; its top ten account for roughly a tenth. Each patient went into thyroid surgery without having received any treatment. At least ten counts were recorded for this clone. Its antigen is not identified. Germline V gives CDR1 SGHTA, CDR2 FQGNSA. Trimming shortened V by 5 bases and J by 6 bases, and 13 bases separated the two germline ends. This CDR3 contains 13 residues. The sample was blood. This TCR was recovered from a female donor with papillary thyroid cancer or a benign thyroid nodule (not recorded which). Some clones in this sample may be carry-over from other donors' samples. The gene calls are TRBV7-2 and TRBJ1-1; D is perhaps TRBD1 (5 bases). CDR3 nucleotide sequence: TGTGCCAGCAGCAGAGCGGGGGTCCCTGAAGCTTTCTTT. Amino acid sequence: CASSRAGVPEAFF.